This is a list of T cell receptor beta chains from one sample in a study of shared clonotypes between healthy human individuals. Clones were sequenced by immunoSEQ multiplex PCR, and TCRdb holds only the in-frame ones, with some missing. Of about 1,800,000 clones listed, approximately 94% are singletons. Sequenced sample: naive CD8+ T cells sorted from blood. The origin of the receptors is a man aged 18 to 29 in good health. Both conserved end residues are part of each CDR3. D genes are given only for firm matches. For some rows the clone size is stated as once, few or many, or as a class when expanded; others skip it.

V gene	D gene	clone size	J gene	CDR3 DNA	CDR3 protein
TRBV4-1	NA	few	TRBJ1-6	TGCGCCAGCAGCCAAGAGAAGCAGGGTGGGACACCCCTCCACTTT	CASSQEKQGGTPLHF
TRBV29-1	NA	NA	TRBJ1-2	TGCAGCGTTGAATTCCAGGGTAACTATGGCTACACCTTC	CSVEFQGNYGYTF
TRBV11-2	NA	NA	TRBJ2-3	TGTGCCAGCAGCTTGTTCGTGGGGGGAGATACGCAGTATTTT	CASSLFVGGDTQYF
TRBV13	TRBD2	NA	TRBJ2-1	TGTGCCAGCAGCTTAGTCGGGCTAGCGGCTTACAATGAGCAGTTCTTC	CASSLVGLAAYNEQFF
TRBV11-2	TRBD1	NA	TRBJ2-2	TGTGCCAGCAGCACAGGGGTAACCGGGGAGCTGTTTTTT	CASSTGVTGELFF
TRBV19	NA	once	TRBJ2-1	TGTGCCAGTAGTATAGGGGAGTACAATGAGCAGTTCTTC	CASSIGEYNEQFF
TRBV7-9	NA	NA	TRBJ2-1	TGTGCCAGCAGCTTAGCGTCGGCTGAGCAGTTCTTC	CASSLASAEQFF
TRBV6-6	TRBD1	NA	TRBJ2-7	TGTGCCAGCAGTCGACAGGGCTCCGAGCAGTACTTC	CASSRQGSEQYF
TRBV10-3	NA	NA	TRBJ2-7	TGTGCCATCCCCCGCGGCAGTTTGGTTTACGAGCAGTACTTC	CAIPRGSLVYEQYF
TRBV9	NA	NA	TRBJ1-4	TGTGCCAGCAGCCCTCCTCGGGGCGAAAAACTGTTTTTT	CASSPPRGEKLFF
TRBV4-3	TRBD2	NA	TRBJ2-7	TGCGCCAGCAGCCAAGATGCTAGCGGGAGCTACGAGCAGTACTTC	CASSQDASGSYEQYF
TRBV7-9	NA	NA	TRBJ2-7	TGTGCCAGCAGCTTGACCGGGAGTAGCTACGAGCAGTACTTC	CASSLTGSSYEQYF
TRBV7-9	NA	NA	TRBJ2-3	TGTGCCAGCAGCTGGTCATCCACGGACGGCACAGATACGCAGTATTTT	CASSWSSTDGTDTQYF
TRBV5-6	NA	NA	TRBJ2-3	TGTGCCAGCAGCTCGGGGTTCCCAGATACGCAGTATTTT	CASSSGFPDTQYF
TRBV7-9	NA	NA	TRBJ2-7	TGTGCCAGCAGCAGGCCACAGGGTTCCTACGAGCAGTACTTC	CASSRPQGSYEQYF
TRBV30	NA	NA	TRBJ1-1	TGTGCCTGGACAGCCGACGTGGGTACTGAAGCTTTCTTT	CAWTADVGTEAFF
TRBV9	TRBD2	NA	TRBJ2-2	TGTGCCAGCAGCGATCCTCGAACGGGGGGGATCACCGGGGAGCTGTTTTTT	CASSDPRTGGITGELFF
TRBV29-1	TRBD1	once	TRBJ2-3	TGCAGCGTCGAAACAGGGGTTGGCACAGATACGCAGTATTTT	CSVETGVGTDTQYF
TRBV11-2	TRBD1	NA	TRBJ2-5	TGTGCCAGCAAGGGACAGAACCAAGAGACCCAGTACTTC	CASKGQNQETQYF
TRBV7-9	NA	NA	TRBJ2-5	TGTGCCAGCAGCTTAGTAGCAGGTAGTGCGGAGACCCAGTACTTC	CASSLVAGSAETQYF
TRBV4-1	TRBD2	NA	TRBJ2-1	TGCGCCAGCAGCCAAGGCGCGGCACTAGCGATTGAGCAGTTCTTC	CASSQGAALAIEQFF
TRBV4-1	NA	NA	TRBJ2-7	TGCGCCAGCAGCCAATTCACCGCCTACGAGCAGTACTTC	CASSQFTAYEQYF
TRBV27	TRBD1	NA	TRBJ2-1	TGTGCCAGCAGTCCCAACAGGGGGAATGAGCAGTTCTTC	CASSPNRGNEQFF
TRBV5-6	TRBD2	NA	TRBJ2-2	TGTGCCAGCAGCGTGGGACTAGCGGGAGATAGCAACACCGGGGAGCTGTTTTTT	CASSVGLAGDSNTGELFF
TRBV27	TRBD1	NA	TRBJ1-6	TGTGCCAGCAGCCCGCTGGGACAGGCCCACAATTCACCCCTCCACTTT	CASSPLGQAHNSPLHF
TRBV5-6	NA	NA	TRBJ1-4	TGTGCCAGCAGCTTGTCGAGGTTAGGGCCTGAAAAACTGTTTTTT	CASSLSRLGPEKLFF
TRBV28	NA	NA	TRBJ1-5	TGTGCCAGCAGTTACCCGGGGCCCCAGCATTTT	CASSYPGPQHF
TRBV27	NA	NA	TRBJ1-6	TGTGCCAGCAGCGGGACCGGCCTCTATAATTCACCCCTCCACTTT	CASSGTGLYNSPLHF
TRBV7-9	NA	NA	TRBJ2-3	TGTGCCAGCAGCTTCAACACAGATACGCAGTATTTT	CASSFNTDTQYF
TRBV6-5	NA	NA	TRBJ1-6	TGTGCCAGCAATCCAGGTGATTCACCCCTCCACTTT	CASNPGDSPLHF
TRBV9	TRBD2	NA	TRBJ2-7	TGTGCCAGCAGCGCGGGACTAGCGGCCTCCTACGAGCAGTACTTC	CASSAGLAASYEQYF
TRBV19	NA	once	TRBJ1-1	TGTGCCAGTAGTATAGACGAAACTGAAGCTTTCTTT	CASSIDETEAFF
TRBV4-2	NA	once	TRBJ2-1	TGTGCCAGCAGCCTCGCCGGGGGCCATGAGCAGTTCTTC	CASSLAGGHEQFF
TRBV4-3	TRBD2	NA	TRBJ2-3	TGCGCCAGCAGCCAAGATGGGCCAGCGGGGGGCACAGATACGCAGTATTTT	CASSQDGPAGGTDTQYF
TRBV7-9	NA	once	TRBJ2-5	TGTGCCAGCAGCTCACCAACCTCTGTCAGGGAAGAGACCCAGTACTTC	CASSSPTSVREETQYF
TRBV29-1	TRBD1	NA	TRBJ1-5	TGCAGCGTTGACACAGGGGACAATCAGCCCCAGCATTTT	CSVDTGDNQPQHF